The TCR beta chain described here comes from a study of cytomegalovirus exposure and HLA in healthy donors. Whole-study findings and limits: For most TCR beta V segments, an earlier analysis put the productive rate at about 87% or about 30% of the time. It was reported in a later analysis that an Asian-associated ancestry cluster showed fewer N-insertions than the approximately 670-donor mean. Prediction of most subjects' HLA-A and HLA-B alleles by TCR beta sequences was reportedly accurate. The study labeled approximately 150 TCR beta chains cytomegalovirus-associated.

13 Jbeta primers and 60 Vbeta primers were used for the PCR. Generated by immunoSEQ multiplex PCR, the TCRdb table keeps only in-frame clones and is missing some. The data show fewer than 200,000 clones, roughly 80% seen once. The ends lost 5 bases at V and 12 bases at J; junction bases unmatched: 6. Germline CDR1 DFQATT, CDR2 SNEGSKA (reference sequence). The CDR3 is 11 amino acids. A few counts support this clone. Its antigen is unidentified. The sequencing sample was made of PBMCs. The sequence derives from a woman aged 18-29 years in good health and CMV-seropositive. V and J are TRBV20-1 and TRBJ2-1; 8 bases fit TRBD2. The DNA of the CDR3 is TGCAGTGCTCGTAGCGGGGTTGCGCAGTTCTTC. Its translation: CSARSGVAQFF.